The 32 T cell receptor beta chains given below trace back to one sample, sequenced in a study of technical replicates of blood from a handful of donors. Sequencing was performed with immunoSEQ multiplex PCR; in TCRdb, only in-frame clones are kept and a portion is missing. The sample carries around 93,000 clones, over 90% recorded once. Material: T cells isolated from PBMCs. The source is a human donor in good health.

This clone was observed once. The chain joins TRBV6-5 to TRBJ2-2; 8 bases align to TRBD1. The CDR3 has 15 residues. Trimming took 1 base from V and 3 from J; bases not matched to a gene: 1. CDR1 is MNHEY and CDR2 is SVGAGI in the germline V gene. CDR3 region: CASSYLDRDTGELFF. The CDR3 bases are TGTGCCAGCAGTTACTTGGACAGGGACACCGGGGAGCTGTTTTTT.

V is TRBV18 and J is TRBJ1-3; D is unresolved. Germline loops: CDR1 KGHSH, CDR2 LQKENI. The V gene lost 2 bases and the J gene lost 0 bases, with 11 bases spanning the gap. CDR3 size: 16 residues. The CDR3 nucleotides read TGTGCCAGCTCACCAGGCACGGGGATCTCTGGAAACACCATATATTTT. This encodes CASSPGTGISGNTIYF.

The J gene is TRBJ2-5, the V gene TRBV7-2; perhaps TRBD1 as D (5 bases). This CDR3 region has 14 residues. Germline V CDR1 and CDR2: SGHTA, FQGNSA. V gave up 1 base and J gave up 5 bases, with 11 bases separating them. DNA for the CDR3: TGTGCCAGCAGCTTAGTCCAGGGTGTTGAGACCCAGTACTTC. Protein: CASSLVQGVETQYF.

The gene calls are TRBV6-4 and TRBJ2-1; 7 bases agree with TRBD1. Germline trimming cut 5 bases from V and 9 bases from J; bases unmatched to any gene: 10. This CDR3 is built from 14 residues. The germline CDR1 and CDR2 sequences are MRHNA and SNTAGT. CDR3 protein: CASSYDRVGTEQFF. CDR3 in DNA: TGTGCCAGCAGTTACGACAGGGTGGGGACTGAGCAGTTCTTC.

The chain couples TRBV7-9 to TRBJ2-7; D gene uncertain. Germline values: CDR1 SEHNR, CDR2 FQNEAQ (reference sequence). Trimming shortened V by 2 bases and J by 6 bases, and 8 bases separated the two germline ends. The CDR3 is 12 residues long. CDR3 DNA sequence: TGTGCCAGCAGCTTATATACGGTCGAGCAGTACTTC. Translated: CASSLYTVEQYF.

The V and J genes are TRBV5-1 and TRBJ1-1, with a tentative D call TRBD1 (5 bases). The germline V gene has CDR1 SGHRS and CDR2 YFSETQ. V was cut by 1 base and J by 2 bases, with 9 bases left in between. The CDR3 length is 14 residues. CDR3 bases: TGCGCCAGCAGCTTGACAGGACTAAACACTGAAGCTTTCTTT. Translating it yields CASSLTGLNTEAFF.

This rearrangement joins TRBV10-3 to TRBJ2-3, with 10 positions matching TRBD1. Losses at the gene ends were 11 bases for V and 2 bases for J; bases not matched to a gene: 7. The germline CDR1 and CDR2 sequences are ENHRY and SYGVKD. The CDR3 runs to 14 residues. CDR3 in DNA: TGTGCCTGTAACAGACAGGGGGCCACAGATACGCAGTATTTT. Protein product: CACNRQGATDTQYF.

The DNA for the CDR3 is TGTGCCAGCAGTTTGACAGGGGCTGTCTATGGCTACACCTTC. This sequence encodes CASSLTGAVYGYTF. The rearrangement joins TRBV27 to TRBJ1-2; 8 positions agree with TRBD1. With 3 bases clipped from V and 4 bases from J, the junction kept 4 bases outside the gene matches. Germline lookup yields CDR1 MNHEY and CDR2 SMNVEV (reference sequence). The CDR3 has 14 amino acids.

Concerning this clone itself: The sample has other DNA sequences that encode this CDR3 too. This CDR3 reads CASSLGGSTDTQYF. CDR3 nucleotide sequence: TGCGCCAGCAGCTTAGGAGGGAGCACAGATACGCAGTATTTT. The V and J genes are TRBV5-1 and TRBJ2-3; TRBD2 might be the D (6 bases). CDR3 size: 14 residues. V was shortened by 2 bases and J by 0 bases, with 7 bases between the two germline ends. Germline CDR1 and CDR2: SGHRS and YFSETQ.

This chain joins TRBV2 and TRBJ1-1, with D possibly being TRBD1 (6 bases). CDR3 length: 14 residues. Germline-derived CDR1 and CDR2 are SNHLY and FYNNEI. V was clipped by 7 bases and J by 1 base, with 13 bases between them. The CDR3 DNA follows: TGTGCCAGCACCAAGGGACACCAGAACACTGAAGCTTTCTTT. This sequence encodes CASTKGHQNTEAFF.

The chain links TRBV15 to TRBJ1-2, with 9 bases aligning to TRBD1. Germline assignment: CDR1 LNHNV and CDR2 YYDKDF (reference sequence). This CDR3 region has 15 residues. V trimming: 0 bases; J trimming: 6 bases; junction bases outside the gene matches: 5. In DNA, the CDR3 is TGTGCCACCAGCAGAGACAGAGGGACAGGGAATGGCTACACCTTC. Protein: CATSRDRGTGNGYTF.

The chain combines TRBV5-4 with TRBJ1-3; possible D gene TRBD1, 5 bases. The V gene lost 0 bases and the J gene lost 0 bases, with 13 bases spanning the gap. Per the germline V gene, CDR1 is SGHNT and CDR2 is YYREEE (reference sequence). CDR3 length equals 17 residues. The CDR3 region is CASSLEGDRISGNTIYF. CDR3 nucleotide sequence: TGTGCCAGCAGCTTGGAAGGGGATAGGATCTCTGGAAACACCATATATTTT.

The chain employs TRBV7-3 and TRBJ2-5, with D perhaps TRBD2 (6 bases). The CDR3 runs to 16 residues. Germline V gene lookup returns CDR1 SGHTA and CDR2 FQGTGA. V gave up 5 bases and J gave up 7 bases, with 23 bases separating them. The CDR3 loop is CASSLDPGDPSGTQYF. The DNA for the CDR3 is TGTGCCAGCAGCCTCGACCCGGGAGACCCCTCTGGGACCCAGTACTTC.

J is TRBJ1-4 and V is TRBV27; 10 nucleotides line up with TRBD1. CDR3 length equals 16 residues. Germline trimming cut 5 bases from V and 8 bases from J; bases unmatched to any gene: 11. In germline, CDR1 is MNHEY, CDR2 SMNVEV (reference sequence). The chain's CDR3 is CASSPPGTGVVEKLFF. The CDR3 DNA is TGTGCCAGCAGTCCTCCCGGGACAGGGGTCGTCGAAAAACTGTTTTTT.

This chain connects TRBV7-8 to TRBJ2-2; 15 bases map to TRBD2. Germline V lookup: CDR1 SGHVS, CDR2 FQNEAQ. The CDR3 spans 17 residues. V lost 3 bases and J lost 5; bases outside the gene matches: 4. As DNA, the CDR3 is TGTGCCAGCAGCTTCGGACTAGCGGGAGGGCATACCGGGGAGCTGTTTTTT. This gives the protein CASSFGLAGGHTGELFF.

The V call is TRBV25-1, the J call TRBJ1-3; D perhaps matches TRBD1 (5 bases). With 4 bases removed from V and 4 bases from J, the gap between germline ends came to 8 bases. The CDR3 length is 13 residues. The germline V gene has CDR1 MGHDK and CDR2 SYGVNS. The CDR3 region is CASSAGSGNTIYF. The CDR3, as DNA: TGTGCCAGCAGTGCAGGGTCAGGAAACACCATATATTTT.

This clone was seen a single time. V usage is TRBV28 and J usage is TRBJ1-5; 8 positions agree with TRBD1. Germline V gene lookup returns CDR1 MDHEN and CDR2 SYDVKM. The CDR3 spans 14 residues. V shed 6 bases and J 7 bases; nucleotides not matched to a gene: 8. In DNA form, the CDR3 reads TGTGCCAGCAGACGGACAGGGAGAATACAGCCCCAGCATTTT. Translating it yields CASRRTGRIQPQHF.

This clone appeared a single time. The chain recombines TRBV7-3 with TRBJ1-1, with 7 positions matching TRBD1. CDR1 and CDR2 from the germline V gene are SGHTA and FQGTGA. V lost 2 bases to trimming and J lost 3 bases; unmatched junction nucleotides: 0. The CDR3 is 13 amino acids. CDR3 nucleotides: TGTGCCAGCAGCTTAGACAGGGACACTGAAGCTTTCTTT. Translating gives CASSLDRDTEAFF. The full variable domain, completed using reference TRBV7-3 and TRBJ1-1, is GAGVSQTPSNKVTEKGKYVELRCDPISGHTALYWYRQSLGQGPEFLIYFQGTGAADDSGLPNDRFFAVRPEGSVSTLKIQRTERGDSAVYLCASSLDRDTEAFFGQGTRLTVV.

The V gene is TRBV4-2, the J gene TRBJ2-2, with 7 bases identical to TRBD1. Germline CDR1 is LGHNA and CDR2 is YNFKEQ. With 4 bases clipped from V and 5 bases from J, the junction kept 10 bases outside the gene matches. There are 16 residues in the CDR3. CDR3 in amino acids: CASSRGPRGLTGELFF. The DNA for the CDR3 is TGTGCCAGCAGCCGAGGGCCCAGGGGGTTAACCGGGGAGCTGTTTTTT.

CDR3: CASGTGGSEKLFF. Written as DNA, the CDR3 is TGTGCCAGCGGGACAGGGGGATCTGAAAAACTGTTTTTT. The chain links TRBV6-5 to TRBJ1-4, with 11 positions matching TRBD1. Trimming took 8 bases from V and 7 from J; bases not matched to a gene: 3. This CDR3 is 13 amino acids long. Germline CDR1 reads MNHEY; CDR2 reads SVGAGI.

V usage is TRBV30 and J usage is TRBJ1-2; 7 nucleotides agree with TRBD1. The CDR3 loop spans 14 amino acids. From germline, CDR1 is GTSNPN and CDR2 SVGIG (reference sequence). Germline trimming cut 3 bases from V and 4 bases from J; bases unmatched to any gene: 8. CDR3 protein: CAWRLTGLSYGYTF. The DNA for the CDR3 is TGTGCCTGGAGGCTGACAGGGCTCTCCTATGGCTACACCTTC.

This clone showed up just once. The J gene is TRBJ2-2, the V gene TRBV7-8; perhaps TRBD2 as D (5 bases). This CDR3 is 15 amino acids long. V was shortened by 1 base and J by 3 bases, with 9 bases between the two germline ends. Germline V gene data show CDR1 as SGHVS and CDR2 as FQNEAQ. CDR3 residues: CASSLGESYTGELFF. The CDR3 nucleotides are TGTGCCAGCAGCTTAGGGGAGTCGTACACCGGGGAGCTGTTTTTT. Drawing the rest from reference TRBV7-8 and TRBJ2-2, the complete variable domain is GAGVSQSPRYKVAKRGQDVALRCDPISGHVSLFWYQQALGQGPEFLTYFQNEAQLDKSGLPSDRFFAERPEGSVSTLKIQRTQQEDSAVYLCASSLGESYTGELFFGEGSRLTVL.

The rearrangement links TRBV19 to TRBJ2-1, with 10 bases matching TRBD1. In germline, CDR1 is LNHDA, CDR2 SQIVND (reference sequence). The CDR3 is 14 amino acids. The CDR3 DNA reads as TGTGCTAGTCTGGGACAGGGGTTACTCAATGAGCAGTTCTTC. Protein: CASLGQGLLNEQFF.

The rearrangement links TRBV4-1 to TRBJ2-3; 7 nucleotides line up with TRBD2. CDR1 is MGHRA and CDR2 is YSYEKL in the germline V gene. The junction had 6 bases not matched to a gene; V was cut back by 4 bases and J by 5 bases. This CDR3 region has 14 residues. CDR3 DNA sequence: TGCGCCAGCAGCCGCGGGATAGCGGGAGATACGCAGTATTTT. Its protein product is CASSRGIAGDTQYF.

The CDR3 reads CAWAPGASYEQYF. The CDR3, as DNA: TGTGCCTGGGCTCCAGGGGCCTCCTACGAGCAGTACTTC. J is TRBJ2-7 and V is TRBV30; TRBD1 is a possible D gene (6 bases). Trimming removed 5 bases from V and 0 bases from J, with 11 bases in between. CDR1 and CDR2 (germline): GTSNPN, SVGIG (reference sequence). CDR3 size: 13 residues.

The chain carries TRBV9 and TRBJ1-2; D gene uncertain. The CDR3 contains 15 residues. The germline CDR1 and CDR2 sequences are SGDLS and YYNGEE. The germline V and J ends were trimmed by 1 base and 0 bases, with 10 bases remaining between them. The CDR3: CASSVSELTNYGYTF. Here the CDR3 DNA reads TGTGCCAGCAGCGTAAGTGAGCTCACTAACTATGGCTACACCTTC.

This clone occurred once. V is TRBV7-2 and J is TRBJ1-2, with D possibly being TRBD1 (5 bases). Per germline, CDR1 SGHTA and CDR2 FQGNSA. The CDR3 has 11 residues. The V end lost 1 base, the J end lost 8 bases, and 5 bases lay between the germline ends. The CDR3 is CASSLGGGYTF. The CDR3 DNA reads as TGTGCCAGCAGCTTAGGGGGCGGCTACACCTTC.

This clone was recorded only once. The DNA of the CDR3 is TGTGCCACCAGCAGAGGCAAGCGGGATAGCACCGGGGAGCTGTTTTTT. Its translation: CATSRGKRDSTGELFF. The chain is built from TRBV15 and TRBJ2-2, with 7 bases that match TRBD2. Trimming removed 1 base from V and 4 bases from J; junction bases left unmatched: 6. This CDR3 comprises 16 residues. CDR1 and CDR2 (germline): LNHNV, YYDKDF (reference sequence).

DNA for the CDR3: TGTGCCAGCAGCCTAGGGGGCCTGGCGGGAATCAATGAGCAGTTCTTC. This translates into CASSLGGLAGINEQFF. The rearrangement joins TRBV11-3 to TRBJ2-1, with a tentative D call TRBD1 (7 bases). The CDR3 covers 16 residues. Germline values: CDR1 SGHNT, CDR2 YENEEA. V was shortened by 5 bases and J by 6 bases, with 20 bases between the two germline ends.

The J gene is TRBJ1-2, the V gene TRBV27; D might be TRBD1 (5 bases). The CDR3 is 11 residues long. Looked up from germline, CDR1 is MNHEY and CDR2 is SMNVEV (reference sequence). Trimming left V 6 bases short and J 9 bases short, with 11 bases between. CDR3 amino acids: CASSDRTRYTF. The CDR3 DNA is TGTGCCAGCAGCGACAGAACCCGCTACACCTTC.

V gene TRBV9 combines with J gene TRBJ2-7; D might be TRBD1 (5 bases). Germline assignment: CDR1 SGDLS and CDR2 YYNGEE. The CDR3 sequence is 16 residues long. Trimming stripped 2 bases from V and 2 bases from J, with 17 bases between. CDR3 nucleotide sequence: TGTGCCAGCAGCGTCAACCACAGGACACCTACCTACGAGCAGTACTTC. It specifies CASSVNHRTPTYEQYF.

This rearrangement joins TRBV29-1 to TRBJ1-2; D gene ambiguous. The CDR3 totals 12 residues. Germline V gives CDR1 SQVTM, CDR2 ANQGSEA. V lost 3 bases and J 1 base, leaving 6 bases between the germline ends. This CDR3 reads CSVDRLNYGYTF. DNA for the CDR3: TGCAGCGTTGACAGGCTTAACTATGGCTACACCTTC.